Listed here are 17 T cell receptor beta chains from one sample, sequenced in a study of CD8 T cells in Susac syndrome. Roughly 0.45 to 1 ug RNA was reverse transcribed with random hexamers. One entry per CDR3 protein, called by TCRdb with MiXCR from the immunoSEQ multiplex PCR reads. The sample lists around 280,000 distinct CDR3 sequences, about 91% seen once, with more than 0.06% in the top ten. The sequencing sample was made of CD4+ T cells from PBMCs. These receptors all stem from a human donor with multiple sclerosis.

This clonotype was seen once. The V call is TRBV7-3, the J call TRBJ2-3; TRBD2 matches at 11 bases. V trimming: 6 bases; J trimming: 5 bases; junction bases outside the gene matches: 4. Germline V gene sequence: CDR1 SGHTA, CDR2 FQGTGA. The CDR3 has 14 amino acids. The DNA for the CDR3 is TGTGCCAGCAGTAGCGGGGGGGCTGGAGATACGCAGTATTTT. Its protein product is CASSSGGAGDTQYF.

The chain uses TRBV23-1 and TRBJ1-5, with 7 bases matching TRBD1. TRBV23-1 is noted as an ORF with a role that remains uncertain. V shed 4 bases and J 2 bases; nucleotides not matched to a gene: 11. The CDR3 totals 17 residues. CDR3 DNA sequence: TGCGCCAGCAGTCGTCGGCACCGGACAGGCCGCAATCAGCCCCAGCATTTT. Its protein product is CASSRRHRTGRNQPQHF.

The chain uses TRBV3-1 and TRBJ2-7, with D maybe TRBD2 (5 bases). V was pared by 4 bases and J by 3 bases, with 10 bases between. Germline V CDR1 and CDR2: LGHDT, YNNKEL (reference sequence). The CDR3 is 13 residues long. CDR3 sequence: CASSPPGNYEQYF. The CDR3 DNA is TGTGCCAGCAGCCCCCCGGGGAACTACGAGCAGTACTTC.

The table lists this clonotype with a count of one. This sequence joins TRBV3-1 and TRBJ2-7; D remains ambiguous. The germline gives CDR1 LGHDT, CDR2 YNNKEL (reference sequence). Trimming removed 1 base at V and 3 bases at J, with 10 bases between. The CDR3 has 14 amino acids. CDR3 bases: TGTGCCAGCAGCCAAGTAGCCAGAGGCTACGAGCAGTACTTC. It yields the protein CASSQVARGYEQYF.

The chain uses TRBV5-4 and TRBJ2-2; D assignment may be TRBD1 or TRBD2 (5 bases each). V lost 4 bases to trimming and J lost 5 bases, with 12 bases between them. There are 14 residues in the CDR3. Per the germline V gene, CDR1 is SGHNT and CDR2 is YYREEE (reference sequence). CDR3 loop: CASSVGTDTGELFF. The DNA for the CDR3 is TGTGCCAGCAGCGTAGGGACGGATACCGGGGAGCTGTTTTTT.

J is TRBJ1-5 and V is TRBV29-1; perhaps TRBD1 as D (6 bases). This CDR3 has 13 residues. V lost 7 bases and J lost 3, with 13 bases in between. Germline CDR1 and CDR2: SQVTM and ANQGSEA. The CDR3 loop reads CSAGAGVNQPQHF. The CDR3 DNA follows: TGCAGCGCAGGGGCTGGGGTCAATCAGCCCCAGCATTTT.

V is TRBV24-1 and J is TRBJ2-5; 9 positions agree with TRBD1. Germline V gives CDR1 KGHDR, CDR2 SFDVKD. V was clipped by 2 bases and J by 5 bases; unmatched bases: 5. The length of the CDR3 is 15 residues. The CDR3 here is CATSDSGTGRETQYF. CDR3 bases: TGTGCCACCAGTGATTCCGGGACAGGGAGGGAGACCCAGTACTTC.

The V and J genes are TRBV13 and TRBJ2-1; D is perhaps TRBD2 (7 bases). V dropped 5 bases and J dropped 9 bases, with 23 bases sitting between them. The germline gives CDR1 PRHDT, CDR2 FYEKMQ (reference sequence). The CDR3 has 16 amino acids. CDR3 coding DNA: TGTGCCAGCAGCCCGACAGGACTAGTAAGGGGGGGTGAGCAGTTCTTC. This codes for CASSPTGLVRGGEQFF.

The chain carries TRBV6-1 and TRBJ2-5, with TRBD2 matching over 7 bases. The V gene's germline CDR1 is MNHNS and CDR2 SASEGT. The CDR3 is made up of 16 amino acids. Trimming took 2 bases from V and 2 from J; bases not matched to a gene: 8. DNA of the CDR3: TGTGCCAGCAGTGAACTCGGAGCGGGGAGTCAAGAGACCCAGTACTTC. Its translation is CASSELGAGSQETQYF.

The chain uses TRBV7-9 and TRBJ1-1, with D hard to call. The germline CDR1 and CDR2 sequences are SEHNR and FQNEAQ (reference sequence). The V end was cut by 5 bases, the J end by 1 base, with 11 bases between. This CDR3 spans 14 amino acids. The CDR3 spells CASSVGGANTEAFF. The CDR3 DNA is TGTGCCAGCAGCGTAGGCGGAGCGAACACTGAAGCTTTCTTT.

In DNA form, the CDR3 reads TGTGCCAGCAGTGTTGCAGGGAGTAACACTGAAGCTTTCTTT. This gives the protein CASSVAGSNTEAFF. This chain joins TRBV6-1 and TRBJ1-1, with a weak D call TRBD1 (5 bases). The V end lost 4 bases, the J end lost 2 bases, and 11 bases lay between the germline ends. The CDR3 has 14 amino acids. The germline V gene encodes CDR1 MNHNS and CDR2 SASEGT.

The chain combines TRBV19 with TRBJ2-7, with 9 bases that match TRBD2. The CDR3 extends over 15 amino acids. The V gene end was trimmed by 4 bases and the J gene end by 2 bases; junction bases not matched to a gene: 6. CDR1 and CDR2 from the germline V gene are LNHDA and SQIVND (reference sequence). Here the CDR3 reads CASSNPTSGTYEQYF. CDR3 coding DNA: TGTGCCAGTAGTAACCCGACTAGCGGTACCTACGAGCAGTACTTC. Full variable domain (outside the CDR3, taken from reference TRBV19 and TRBJ2-7): DGGITQSPKYLFRKEGQNVTLSCEQNLNHDAMYWYRQDPGQGLRLIYYSQIVNDFQKGDIAEGYSVSREKKESFPLTVTSAQKNPTAFYLCASSNPTSGTYEQYFGPGTRLTVT.

The rearrangement joins TRBV5-6 to TRBJ1-1, with TRBD1 matching 8 bases. The CDR3 has 15 residues. Germline CDR1 SGHDT, CDR2 YYEEEE. V was pared by 3 bases and J by 7 bases, with 11 bases of the junction left unmatched. The chain's CDR3 is CASSWEQGVYFEAFF. The CDR3 DNA sequence: TGTGCCAGCAGCTGGGAACAGGGGGTTTATTTTGAAGCTTTCTTT.

The chain has TRBV6-5 and TRBJ1-2; 7 nucleotides agree with TRBD1. V was clipped by 9 bases and J by 2 bases; unmatched bases: 6. This CDR3 is 13 amino acids long. CDR1 is MNHEY and CDR2 is SVGAGI in the germline V gene. This CDR3 reads CASKLGQNYGYTF. In DNA form, the CDR3 reads TGTGCCAGTAAATTGGGACAGAACTATGGCTACACCTTC.

This CDR3 is CASSQEGQGSYGYTF. CDR3 DNA sequence: TGCGCCAGCAGCCAAGAAGGACAGGGCAGCTATGGCTACACCTTC. This sequence joins TRBV4-1 and TRBJ1-2; TRBD1 matches 8 bases. Germline-derived CDR1 and CDR2 are MGHRA and YSYEKL. After removal of 0 bases from V and 4 bases from J, the junction contained 4 bases not matched to a gene. The CDR3 length is 15 residues.

The chain couples TRBV27 to TRBJ2-5; TRBD1 agrees at 7 bases. The CDR3 spans 14 residues. Germline V gene sequence: CDR1 MNHEY, CDR2 SMNVEV (reference sequence). J lost 4 bases, V lost 8 bases, and 10 bases had no gene match. The CDR3, as DNA: TGTGCCAGCCGGAGATTCGGACAGGTAGAGACCCAGTACTTC. Translated, it gives CASRRFGQVETQYF.

This clonotype was recorded only once. The V and J genes are TRBV27 and TRBJ2-3, with D tentatively TRBD2 (6 bases). Germline CDR1 reads MNHEY; CDR2 reads SMNVEV (reference sequence). V was trimmed by 5 bases and J by 4 bases, leaving 16 bases between them. The CDR3 runs to 15 residues. The CDR3 region has the DNA TGTGCCAGCAGTGGTAGCGGAGCTGGGGCAGATACGCAGTATTTT. It codes for CASSGSGAGADTQYF.